This T cell receptor (beta chain) was captured in a study of blood T cells in healthy people across ages. Study background: The capture of about one barcoded beta molecule per two T cells was achieved by template switching. General study findings and limits: Nothing was known about donor CMV status, and this possibly confounded expanded clonotype changes. Per million T cells, TCR beta diversity dropped roughly linearly as age increased.

This clonotype came up a few times. The target antigen is unknown. A sample-barcoded 5' primer and a J-beta primer mix were used in a second PCR of roughly 7 to 11 cycles. TCRdb recomputed calls from the 5' RACE reads with MiXCR, one row per CDR3 protein. The sample carries more than 600,000 distinct CDR3 sequences, around 25% recorded once. The V end was cut by 6 bases, the J end by 8 bases, with 11 bases between. CDR3 length: 12 residues. The data were also submitted as part of a second study, on T cells of mothers and their children. That paper states: Among related mother-child pairs, overlap was slightly higher than in unrelated pairs, though not significantly.

Material: blood. The chain couples TRBV12-3 or TRBV12-4 to TRBJ1-3; D not resolved. This clonotype was obtained from a boy younger than 18 in good health. The CDR3 DNA reads TGTGCCAGCAGCTTCATGGGCGACACCATATATTTT. Translated: CASSFMGDTIYF.